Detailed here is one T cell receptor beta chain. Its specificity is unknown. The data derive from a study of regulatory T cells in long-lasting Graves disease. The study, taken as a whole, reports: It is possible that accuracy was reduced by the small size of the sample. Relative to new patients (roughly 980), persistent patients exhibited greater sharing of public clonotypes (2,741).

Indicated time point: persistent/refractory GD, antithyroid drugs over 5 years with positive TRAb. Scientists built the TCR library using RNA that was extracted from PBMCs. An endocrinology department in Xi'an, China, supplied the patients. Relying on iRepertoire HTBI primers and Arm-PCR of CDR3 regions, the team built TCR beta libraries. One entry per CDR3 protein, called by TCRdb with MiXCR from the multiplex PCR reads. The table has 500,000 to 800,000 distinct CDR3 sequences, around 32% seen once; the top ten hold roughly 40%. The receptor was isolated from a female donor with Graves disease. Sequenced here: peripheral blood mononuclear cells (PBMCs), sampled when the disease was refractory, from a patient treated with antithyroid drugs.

CDR3 protein: CASSPRGPEGGYTF. DNA for the CDR3: TGTGCCAGCAGCCCCAGGGGGCCCGAAGGTGGCTACACCTTC. The V and J genes are TRBV6-1 and TRBJ1-2; 8 bases match TRBD1. Germline CDR1 reads MNHNS; CDR2 reads SASEGT. Germline trimming cut 6 bases from V and 7 bases from J; bases unmatched to any gene: 10. CDR3 size: 14 residues.